This T cell receptor beta chain emerged from a study of T cells in localized non-small cell lung cancer (TCRdb year 2020). Broadly, across the study: Comparing tumors with uninvolved tumor-adjacent lungs, the study looked at the T cell repertoires of approximately 250 patients with early-stage NSCLC. The cohort consisted of 200 to 300 treatment-naive NSCLC patients whose localized lung tumors had been resected. Of the NSCLC patients, 120 to 150 were male and 107 were female, and the mean age was about 69 years. Results the study describes overall, beyond this receptor: Because the study design was exploratory, TCR variables were selected using unadjusted p-values without false-discovery rate correction. Uninvolved tumor-adjacent lung showed the highest T cell clonality, higher than tumor, which suggests more focused antigenic responses in the uninvolved tumor-adjacent lung. Higher T cell density in blood was associated with longer overall survival, whereas higher clonality in adjacent lung was associated with shorter survival. Because multi-region tumor sequencing was not done, intratumor heterogeneity could not be ruled out. Of the top 100 tumor clones, a median of approximately 60 were detected in paired uninvolved adjacent lung; 28 were also among that lung's top 100.

There are 12 amino acids in the CDR3, from cysteine to phenylalanine inclusive. Only the CDR3 DNA stays, 36 bases, in frame from base 1. For CDR1 and CDR2, the germline V gene (reference sequence) lists MNHNY and SVGAGI. At diagnosis, peripheral blood, uninvolved tumor-adjacent lung and tumor were collected and stored as a combination of fresh-frozen and FFPE material. For TCR repertoire profiling, blood samples were analyzed as peripheral blood mononuclear cells. The immunoSEQ Assay was used to sequence TCR beta CDR3 regions from DNA. The published analysis was carried out like this. T cell density was computed as TCR beta template counts normalized to usable DNA estimated by amplifying housekeeping genes. Using the preseqR package, richness was estimated by extrapolating to 120,000 templates for tissue samples and 400,000 templates for PBMC samples. Clonality was defined by subtracting Pielou's evenness from one. Differential abundance testing on productive amino-acid clonotypes, with a minimum total count of 5 and an alpha of 0.1, was used to identify tissue-enriched TCRs. The Jaccard Index and the Morisita Overlap Index were used to measure repertoire overlap between compartments. GLIPH grouped TCR beta CDR3s together with public tetramer-defined viral CDR3s, and a viral motif had to include at least three viral sequences and show V-gene enrichment. TCRdb limited this immuneACCESS table to in-frame rearrangements with V and J called. A share of clones is missing; checked studies link under half to unresolved V genes, and the rest is unexplained. V and J calls plus clone size are reproduced from that table; the DNA served to infer D and trimming. In this sample the table shows about 33,000 clones, approximately 87% of which occur a single time. Roughly 4.5% of the sample comes from the top ten.

In regard to this clone: Its binding antigen is unknown. The input lacks base qualities; no much larger clone sits a single base away.

The receptor's source is a man between 40 and 70 years old with stage I lung adenocarcinoma. The rearrangement combines TRBV6-6 with TRBJ2-5; 7 junctional bases match TRBD1. The DNA end lines up better with TRBJ2-7; the J call may be wrong. The input for sequencing was peripheral blood, taken before any cancer treatment. The CDR3 is CASRDSSYEQYF. The DNA sequence follows: TGTGCCAGCCGGGACAGCTCCTACGAGCAGTACTTC.